The clone carrying this T cell receptor (beta chain) occurred a few times. Its antigen remains unknown. The source of the sample is a study of PD-1 blockade in mismatch repair-deficient tumors. CDR3 size: 13 residues. V lost 1 base, J lost 4 bases, and 1 base stayed unmatched. Germline loops: CDR1 KGHSH, CDR2 LQKENI. Time point: approximately ten-day in vitro stimulation with candidate neoantigen peptide 2. Each of several ELISpot-reactive candidate peptides was used for roughly 11-day stimulation. Whole-study results and caveats: Tumor-resident clones, often undetectable pretreatment in blood, expanded then contracted after pembrolizumab.

Clones were sequenced by immunoSEQ multiplex PCR, and TCRdb holds only the in-frame ones, with some missing. Of over 9,000 clones in the sample, around 88% were seen once. V gene TRBV18 combines with J gene TRBJ2-7; 7 nucleotides agree with TRBD1. The receptor comes from an adult with mismatch repair-deficient cancer. The input for sequencing was cells cultured in vitro, taken from a patient treated with pembrolizumab. The CDR3 is CASSPQGAYEQYF. The CDR3 region has the DNA TGTGCCAGCTCACCACAGGGGGCGTACGAGCAGTACTTC.